The T cell receptor (beta chain) under discussion was sequenced for a study of T cell repertoires in cytomegalovirus infection (dated by TCRdb to between 2018 and 2020). Regarding the complete study: Donor HLA type was relevant to the analysis, as public TCR beta signatures indicated carriage of CMV infection together with the matching HLA type.

Summary of the overall study and its limitations: The ex vivo response was dominated by HLA-C-restricted CMV-specific TCR beta clonotypes, which also provided the single most frequent clonotype in two of eight donors. Cumulative frequency of public TCR beta family members discriminated carriers of CMV infection plus the relevant HLA type in this cohort and an independent roughly 350-donor cohort.

Sequencing took place on an Illumina HiSeq 1500. The raw public reads went through TCRdb reprocessing: fastp at Q25, MiXCR clone calling, in-frame beta chains kept. Identical CDR3 proteins give one entry, which carries the most common genes and DNA. The sample records 270,000 or so distinct CDR3 sequences, about 15% of which are singletons. The ten most abundant clones make up roughly 45% of the sample. A word on this clonotype: Its antigen is still unknown. Base quality data are lacking; no much larger clone is found one base away.

Based on the germline V gene, the CDR1 and CDR2 sequences are MNHEY and SVGAGI. From the cysteine up to the phenylalanine, the CDR3 has a length of 13 residues. Only CDR3 DNA is held: 39 bases, read in frame from base 1. V loses 7 bases at its end and J loses 4 bases; junction bases beyond the gene matches: 6. The chain was built from TRBV6-5 and TRBJ1-1; 7 of the junction bases match TRBD1. Sequencing input: CD8+ T cells from PBMCs. This sequence originates from a human donor in good health (CMV status not recorded). Some clones in this sample may be carry-over from other donors' samples. Here the CDR3 is given as CASNMAGGTEAFF. The DNA reads as follows: TGTGCCAGCAATATGGCAGGGGGCACTGAAGCTTTCTTT.